The 4 T cell receptor beta chains below all came from one sample that was sequenced in a study of spatial heterogeneity in lung cancer. Study-wide results and caveats: The study found that expanded intratumoral alpha and beta TCR counts tracked tumor mutation counts.

These receptors have no known antigen. Time point meaning: sample taken at primary tumor resection. TCRdb recomputed calls from the 5' RACE reads with MiXCR, one row per CDR3 protein. The data show 20,000 to 30,000 distinct CDR3 sequences, with approximately 9% seen just once and less than 9.5% held by the top ten. The material sequenced was lung tumor tissue, taken at surgery. The receptors shown here come from a male donor with early-stage non-small cell lung cancer.

This clonotype was counted at least ten times. This chain links TRBV27 with TRBJ2-7; D ambiguous. V was clipped by 6 bases and J by 5 bases, with 8 bases between them. This CDR3 region has 11 residues. Germline CDR1 and CDR2: MNHEY and SMNVEV (reference sequence). The CDR3 protein is CASRGWDEQYF. CDR3 bases: TGTGCCAGCAGGGGGTGGGACGAGCAGTACTTC.

The CDR3: CSARGRDRVPYEQYF. The CDR3 DNA sequence: TGCAGTGCTAGGGGACGGGACAGGGTCCCCTACGAGCAGTACTTC. The chain couples TRBV20-1 to TRBJ2-7; 9 nucleotides agree with TRBD1. The V segment lost 3 bases and the J segment 2 bases; nucleotides outside the gene matches: 8. Per germline, CDR1 DFQATT and CDR2 SNEGSKA (reference sequence). This CDR3 has 15 residues.

This clonotype is medium-sized in the sample. This rearrangement joins TRBV6-2 or TRBV6-3 to TRBJ2-1; 9 bases are shared with TRBD2. The CDR3 totals 15 residues. Germline V CDR1 and CDR2: MNHEY, SVGEGT. V gave up 2 bases and J gave up 9 bases; unmatched junction bases: 8. CDR3 DNA sequence: TGTGCCAGCAGTTACCCCGTAGCGGGGGCGCTTGAGCAGTTCTTC. Its translation: CASSYPVAGALEQFF.

Ten or more counts support this clonotype. J is TRBJ1-5 and V is TRBV19; D ambiguous. Trimming stripped 1 base from V and 0 bases from J, with 7 bases between. Per germline, CDR1 LNHDA and CDR2 SQIVND (reference sequence). The CDR3 consists of 15 residues. The CDR3 here is CASSIVADSNQPQHF. For the CDR3, the DNA is TGTGCCAGTAGTATAGTGGCGGATAGCAATCAGCCCCAGCATTTT.